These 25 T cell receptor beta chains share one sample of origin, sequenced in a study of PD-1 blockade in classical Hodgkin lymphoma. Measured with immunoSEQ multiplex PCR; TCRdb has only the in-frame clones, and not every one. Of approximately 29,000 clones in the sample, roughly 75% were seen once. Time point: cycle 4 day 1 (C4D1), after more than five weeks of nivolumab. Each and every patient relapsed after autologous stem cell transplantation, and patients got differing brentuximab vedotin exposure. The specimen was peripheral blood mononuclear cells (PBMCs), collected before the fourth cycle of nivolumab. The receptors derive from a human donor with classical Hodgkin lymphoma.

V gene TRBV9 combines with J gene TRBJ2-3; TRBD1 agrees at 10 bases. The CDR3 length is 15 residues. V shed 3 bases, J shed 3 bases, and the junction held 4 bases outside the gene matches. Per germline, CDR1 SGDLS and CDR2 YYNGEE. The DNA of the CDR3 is TGTGCCAGCAGCGCCGACAGGGGGCTGACAGATACGCAGTATTTT. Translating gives CASSADRGLTDTQYF.

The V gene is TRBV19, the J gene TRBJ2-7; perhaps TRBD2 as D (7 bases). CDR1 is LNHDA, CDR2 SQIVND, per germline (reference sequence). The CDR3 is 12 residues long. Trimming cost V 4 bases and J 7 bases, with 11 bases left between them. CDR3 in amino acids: CASSKQGGEQYF. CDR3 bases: TGTGCCAGTAGTAAACAGGGAGGGGAGCAGTACTTC.

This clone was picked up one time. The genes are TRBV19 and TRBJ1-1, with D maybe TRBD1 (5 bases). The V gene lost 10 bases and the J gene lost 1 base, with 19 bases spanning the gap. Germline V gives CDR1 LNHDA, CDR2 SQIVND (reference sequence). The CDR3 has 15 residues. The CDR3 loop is CATEGGHQGNTEAFF. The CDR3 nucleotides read TGTGCCACTGAAGGAGGCCACCAGGGGAACACTGAAGCTTTCTTT.

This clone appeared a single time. In nucleotides, the CDR3 is TGTGCCAGTAGTATTCGAGCGGGAGGTTCCTACGAGCAGTACTTC. This sequence encodes CASSIRAGGSYEQYF. The gene calls are TRBV19 and TRBJ2-7, with TRBD2 matching 9 bases. The CDR3 extends over 15 amino acids. Germline CDR1 is LNHDA and CDR2 is SQIVND (reference sequence). J lost 1 base, V lost 3 bases, and 4 bases had no gene match.

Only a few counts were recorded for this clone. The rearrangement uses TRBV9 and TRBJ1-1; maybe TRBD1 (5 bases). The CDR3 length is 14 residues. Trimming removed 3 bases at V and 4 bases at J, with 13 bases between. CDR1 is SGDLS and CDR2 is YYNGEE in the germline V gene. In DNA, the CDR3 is TGTGCCAGCAGCGACGGGGCATTTGGCACTGAAGCTTTCTTT. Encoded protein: CASSDGAFGTEAFF.

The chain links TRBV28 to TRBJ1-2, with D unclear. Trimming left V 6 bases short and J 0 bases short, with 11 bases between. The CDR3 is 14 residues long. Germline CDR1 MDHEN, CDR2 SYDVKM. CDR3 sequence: CASSYSDPNYGYTF. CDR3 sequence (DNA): TGTGCCAGCAGCTACAGCGATCCTAACTATGGCTACACCTTC.

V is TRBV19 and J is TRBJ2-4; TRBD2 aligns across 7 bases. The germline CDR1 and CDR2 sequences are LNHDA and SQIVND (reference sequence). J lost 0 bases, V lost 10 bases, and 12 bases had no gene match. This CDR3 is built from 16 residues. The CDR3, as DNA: TGTGCCACACAAACCGGGACTAACGTAGCCAAAAACATTCAGTACTTC. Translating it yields CATQTGTNVAKNIQYF.

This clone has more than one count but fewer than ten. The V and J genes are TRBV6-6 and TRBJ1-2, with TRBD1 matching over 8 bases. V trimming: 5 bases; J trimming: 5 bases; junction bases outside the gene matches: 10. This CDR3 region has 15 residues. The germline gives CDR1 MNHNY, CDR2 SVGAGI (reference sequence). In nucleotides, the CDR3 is TGTGCCAGCAGTACTCGGACAGGGCTCGCATATGGCTACACCTTC. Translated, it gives CASSTRTGLAYGYTF.

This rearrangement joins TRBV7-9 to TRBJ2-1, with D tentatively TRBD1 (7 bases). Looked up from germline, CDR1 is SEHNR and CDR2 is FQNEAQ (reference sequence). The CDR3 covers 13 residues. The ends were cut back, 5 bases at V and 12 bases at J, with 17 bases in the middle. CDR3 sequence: CASSPQGGLGQFF. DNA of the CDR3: TGTGCCAGCAGCCCCCAGGGGGGCCTAGGGCAGTTCTTC.

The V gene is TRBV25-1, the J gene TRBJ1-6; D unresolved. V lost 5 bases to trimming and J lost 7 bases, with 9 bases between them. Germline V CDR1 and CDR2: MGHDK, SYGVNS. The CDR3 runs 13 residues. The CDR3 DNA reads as TGTGCCAGCAGTTTGGGTTACAATTCACCCCTCCACTTT. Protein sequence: CASSLGYNSPLHF.

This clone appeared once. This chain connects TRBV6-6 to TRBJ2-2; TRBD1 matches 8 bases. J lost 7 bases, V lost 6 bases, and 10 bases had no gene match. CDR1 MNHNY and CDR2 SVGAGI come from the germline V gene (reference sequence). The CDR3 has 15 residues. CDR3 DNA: TGTGCCAGCAGCCCCAACAGGGGGTCGGGCGGGGAGCTGTTTTTT. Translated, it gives CASSPNRGSGGELFF.

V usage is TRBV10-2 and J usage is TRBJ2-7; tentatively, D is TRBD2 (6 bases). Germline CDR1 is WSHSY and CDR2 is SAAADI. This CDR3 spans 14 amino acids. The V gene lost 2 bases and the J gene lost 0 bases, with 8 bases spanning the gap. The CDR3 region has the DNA TGCGCCAGCAGTGAGCCAGCGGGCTCCTACGAGCAGTACTTC. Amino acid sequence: CASSEPAGSYEQYF.

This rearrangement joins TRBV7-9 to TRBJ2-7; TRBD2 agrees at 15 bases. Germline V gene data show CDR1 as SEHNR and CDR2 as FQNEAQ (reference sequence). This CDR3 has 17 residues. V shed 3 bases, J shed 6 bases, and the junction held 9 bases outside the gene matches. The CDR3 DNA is TGTGCCAGCAGCTTGCAAGGACTAGCGGGAGGGCCTTCCGAGCAGTACTTC. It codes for CASSLQGLAGGPSEQYF.

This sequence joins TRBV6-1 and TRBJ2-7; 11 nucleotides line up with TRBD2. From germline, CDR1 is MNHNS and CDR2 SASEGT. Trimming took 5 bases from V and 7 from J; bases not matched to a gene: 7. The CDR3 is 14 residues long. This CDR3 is CASSIAGGRGEQYF. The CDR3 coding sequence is TGTGCCAGCAGTATAGCGGGAGGGCGGGGGGAGCAGTACTTC.

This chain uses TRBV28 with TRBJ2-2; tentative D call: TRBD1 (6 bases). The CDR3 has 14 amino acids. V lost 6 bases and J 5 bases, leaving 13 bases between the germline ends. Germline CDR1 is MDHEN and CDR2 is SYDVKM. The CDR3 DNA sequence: TGTGCCAGCAGCCATGGACAGCCAACCGGGGAGCTGTTTTTT. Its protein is CASSHGQPTGELFF.

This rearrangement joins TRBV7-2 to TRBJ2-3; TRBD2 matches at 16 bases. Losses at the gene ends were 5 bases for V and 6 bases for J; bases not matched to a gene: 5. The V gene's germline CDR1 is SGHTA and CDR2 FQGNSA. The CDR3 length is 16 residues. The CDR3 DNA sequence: TGTGCCAGCAGCGCGGGACTAGCGGGAGGGTGGGATACGCAGTATTTT. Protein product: CASSAGLAGGWDTQYF.

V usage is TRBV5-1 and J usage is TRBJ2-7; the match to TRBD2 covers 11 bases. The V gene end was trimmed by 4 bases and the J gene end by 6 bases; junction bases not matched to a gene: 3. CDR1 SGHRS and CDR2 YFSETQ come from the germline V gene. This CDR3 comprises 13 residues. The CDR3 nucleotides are TGCGCCAGCAGCCTCGGACTAGCGGGCGAGCAGTACTTC. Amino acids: CASSLGLAGEQYF.

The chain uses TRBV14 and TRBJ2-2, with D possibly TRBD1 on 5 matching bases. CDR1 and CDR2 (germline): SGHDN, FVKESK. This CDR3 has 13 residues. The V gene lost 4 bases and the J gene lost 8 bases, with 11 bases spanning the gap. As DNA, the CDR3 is TGTGCCAGCAGCCTTGGACACCCGGGGGAGCTGTTTTTT. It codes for CASSLGHPGELFF. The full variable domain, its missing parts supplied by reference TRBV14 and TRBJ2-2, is EAGVTQFPSHSVIEKGQTVTLRCDPISGHDNLYWYRRVMGKEIKFLLHFVKESKQDESGMPNNRFLAERTGGTYSTLKVQPAELEDSGVYFCASSLGHPGELFFGEGSRLTVL.

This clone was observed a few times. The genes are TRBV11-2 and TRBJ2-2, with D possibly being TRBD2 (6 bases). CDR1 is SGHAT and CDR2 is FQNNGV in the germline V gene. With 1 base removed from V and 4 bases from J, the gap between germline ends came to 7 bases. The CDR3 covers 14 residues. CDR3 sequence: CASSLVGGTGELFF. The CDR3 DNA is TGTGCCAGCAGCTTAGTCGGGGGCACCGGGGAGCTGTTTTTT.

CDR3 nucleotides: TGTGCCATTCAAACCCGGACGGCCGGAACTACGAACACCGGGGAGCTGTTTTTT. This gives the protein CAIQTRTAGTTNTGELFF. The chain has TRBV11-1 and TRBJ2-2; D is unclear. This CDR3 has 18 amino acids. V was pared by 10 bases and J by 0 bases, with 24 bases between. The V gene's germline CDR1 is SGHAT and CDR2 FQDESV (reference sequence).

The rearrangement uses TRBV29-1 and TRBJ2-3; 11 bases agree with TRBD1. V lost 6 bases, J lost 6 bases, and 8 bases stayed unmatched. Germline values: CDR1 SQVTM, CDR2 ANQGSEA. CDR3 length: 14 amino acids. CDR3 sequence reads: CSVTGTGGGDTQYF. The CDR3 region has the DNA TGCAGCGTCACCGGGACAGGGGGAGGGGATACGCAGTATTTT.

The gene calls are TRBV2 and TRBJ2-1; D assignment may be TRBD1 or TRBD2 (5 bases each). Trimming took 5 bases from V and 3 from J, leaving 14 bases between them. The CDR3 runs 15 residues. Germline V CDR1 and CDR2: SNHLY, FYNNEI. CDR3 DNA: TGTGCCAGCAGTTCTCCGGGACGTTACTACAATGAGCAGTTCTTC. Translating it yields CASSSPGRYYNEQFF.

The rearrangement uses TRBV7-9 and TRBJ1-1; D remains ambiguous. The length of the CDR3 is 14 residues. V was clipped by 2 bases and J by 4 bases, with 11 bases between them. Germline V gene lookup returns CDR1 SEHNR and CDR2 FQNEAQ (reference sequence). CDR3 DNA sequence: TGTGCCAGCAGCTTACAGGAGCTGGGCACTGAAGCTTTCTTT. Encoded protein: CASSLQELGTEAFF.

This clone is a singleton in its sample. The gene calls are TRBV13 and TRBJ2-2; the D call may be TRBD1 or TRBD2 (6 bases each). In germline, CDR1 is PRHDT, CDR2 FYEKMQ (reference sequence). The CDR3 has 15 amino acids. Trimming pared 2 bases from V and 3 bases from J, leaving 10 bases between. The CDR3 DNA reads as TGTGCCAGCAGCTTACAGGGGACTTACACCGGGGAGCTGTTTTTT. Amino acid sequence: CASSLQGTYTGELFF.

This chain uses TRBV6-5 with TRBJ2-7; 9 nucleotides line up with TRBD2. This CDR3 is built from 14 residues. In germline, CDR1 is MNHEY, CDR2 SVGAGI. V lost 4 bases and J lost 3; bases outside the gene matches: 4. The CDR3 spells CASSSERGDYEQYF. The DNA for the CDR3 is TGTGCCAGCAGTTCCGAGCGGGGGGACTACGAGCAGTACTTC.